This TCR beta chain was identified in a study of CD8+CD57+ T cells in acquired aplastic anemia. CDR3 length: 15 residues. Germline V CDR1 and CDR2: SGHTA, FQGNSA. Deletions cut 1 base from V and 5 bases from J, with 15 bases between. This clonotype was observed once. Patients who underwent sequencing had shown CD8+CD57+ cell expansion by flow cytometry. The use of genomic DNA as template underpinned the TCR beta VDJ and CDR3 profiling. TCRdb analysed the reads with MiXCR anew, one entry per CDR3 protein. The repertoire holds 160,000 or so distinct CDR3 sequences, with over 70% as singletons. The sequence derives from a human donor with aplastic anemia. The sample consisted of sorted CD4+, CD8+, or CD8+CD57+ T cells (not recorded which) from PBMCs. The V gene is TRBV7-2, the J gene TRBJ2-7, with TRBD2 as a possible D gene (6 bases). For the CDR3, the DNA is TGTGCCAGCAGCTTAGTCCAGGGACTGAAGGACGAGCAGTACTTC. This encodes CASSLVQGLKDEQYF.